This T cell receptor (beta chain) is from a study of cytomegalovirus exposure and HLA in healthy donors. Broader study findings: The authors enumerated over 150 TCR beta chains as linked to cytomegalovirus.

A remark on this clone: Its antigen is currently unknown.

Repertoires were generated with immunoSEQ multiplex PCR, while TCRdb's copy carries only in-frame clones and drops some. The data contain a few hundred thousand clones, approximately 86% of them singletons. V was clipped by 4 bases and J by 0 bases; unmatched bases: 4. This CDR3 has 16 residues. Germline loops: CDR1 MNHNS, CDR2 SASEGT. The TCR originated in a woman under 30 in good health and CMV-seronegative. This sequence joins TRBV6-1 and TRBJ2-1; TRBD2 matches at 9 bases. Sequenced input: PBMCs. The CDR3, as DNA: TGTGCCAGCAGTGCGGGACTAGCTAGCTCCTACAATGAGCAGTTCTTC. As protein: CASSAGLASSYNEQFF.